The 3 T cell receptor beta chains given below trace back to one sample, sequenced in a study of Ad26.COV2.S vaccination and SARS-CoV-2 variants. Method: immunoSEQ multiplex PCR; TCRdb's copy keeps in-frame clones and lacks some. The sample records hundreds of thousands of clones, 89% being singletons. Stated treatment: some 19 received Ad26.COV2.S at low or high dose, single or two shots; about 5 received placebo; per-sample allocation not given. Specimens were obtained on day 63 following the first vaccine or placebo injection. This material consisted of peripheral blood, taken in a trial of Ad26.COV2.S vaccine versus placebo. The receptor source for this set is a person between 18 and 65 years old who received the Ad26.COV2.S COVID-19 vaccine or a placebo.

This chain links TRBV10-3 with TRBJ2-4; 9 positions agree with TRBD1. Trimming cost V 3 bases and J 9 bases; bases outside gene matches: 3. CDR1 is ENHRY, CDR2 SYGVKD, per germline. CDR3 length: 13 residues. CDR3 in amino acids: CAISEVTGGIQYF. CDR3 coding DNA: TGTGCCATCAGTGAAGTGACAGGGGGCATTCAGTACTTC.

The rearrangement links TRBV2 to TRBJ2-7; D is undetermined. Germline CDR1 and CDR2: SNHLY and FYNNEI. The ends were cut back, 5 bases at V and 5 bases at J, with 10 bases in the middle. CDR3 length: 12 residues. CDR3 DNA: TGTGCCAGCAGTTACCTTGACAACGAGCAGTACTTC. Protein sequence: CASSYLDNEQYF.

The rearrangement joins TRBV14 to TRBJ2-1; D remains unclear. Germline V gene lookup returns CDR1 SGHDN and CDR2 FVKESK. The V gene lost 2 bases and the J gene lost 9 bases, with 11 bases spanning the gap. This CDR3 has 13 residues. In DNA, the CDR3 is TGTGCCAGCAGCCAAAAGGTATTCGGTGAGCAGTTCTTC. Translated, it gives CASSQKVFGEQFF.